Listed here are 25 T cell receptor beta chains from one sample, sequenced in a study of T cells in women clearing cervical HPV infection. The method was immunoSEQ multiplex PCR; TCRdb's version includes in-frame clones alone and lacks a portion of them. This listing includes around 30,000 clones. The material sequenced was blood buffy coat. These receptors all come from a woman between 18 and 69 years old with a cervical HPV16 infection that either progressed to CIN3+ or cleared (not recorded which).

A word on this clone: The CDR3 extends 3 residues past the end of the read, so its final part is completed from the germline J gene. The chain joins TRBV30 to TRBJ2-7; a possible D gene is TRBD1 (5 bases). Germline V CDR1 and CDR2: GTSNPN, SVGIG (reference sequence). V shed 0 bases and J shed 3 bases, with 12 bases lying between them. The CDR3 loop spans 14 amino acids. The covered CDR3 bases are TGTGCCTGGAGTGTCGGAAGGGGCCTCTACGAG. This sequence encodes CAWSVGRGLYE. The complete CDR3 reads CAWSVGRGLYEQYF.

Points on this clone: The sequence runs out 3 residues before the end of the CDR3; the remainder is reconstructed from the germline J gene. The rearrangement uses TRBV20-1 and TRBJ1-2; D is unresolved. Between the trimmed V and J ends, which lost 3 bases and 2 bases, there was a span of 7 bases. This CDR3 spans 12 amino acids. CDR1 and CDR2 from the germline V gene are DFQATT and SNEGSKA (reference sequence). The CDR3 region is CSARTGNYGYTF. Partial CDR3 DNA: TGCAGTGCTAGGACGGGGAACTATGGC.

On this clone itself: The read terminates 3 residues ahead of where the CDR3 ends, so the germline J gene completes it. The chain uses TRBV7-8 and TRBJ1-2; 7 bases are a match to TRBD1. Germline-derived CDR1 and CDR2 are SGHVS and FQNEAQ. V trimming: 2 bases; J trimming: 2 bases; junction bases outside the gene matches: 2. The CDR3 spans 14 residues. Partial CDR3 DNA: TGTGCCAGCAGCTTATCGACAGGGAACTATGGC. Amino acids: CASSLSTGNYG. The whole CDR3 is CASSLSTGNYGYTF.

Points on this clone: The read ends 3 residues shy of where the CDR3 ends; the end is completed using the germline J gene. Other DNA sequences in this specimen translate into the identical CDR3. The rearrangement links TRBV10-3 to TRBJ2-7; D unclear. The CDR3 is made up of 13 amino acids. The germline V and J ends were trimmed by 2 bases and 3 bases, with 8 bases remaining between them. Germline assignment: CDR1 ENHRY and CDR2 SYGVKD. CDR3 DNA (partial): TGTGCCATCAGTGAGGCCGCCGGCTACGAG. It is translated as CAISEAAGYE. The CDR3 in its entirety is CAISEAAGYEQYF.

The CDR3 reads CATTQLTSYNEQFF. The part of the CDR3 DNA that was read is TGTGCCACTACCCAACTAACTTCTTACAATGAG. The gene calls are TRBV2 and TRBJ2-1; D not certain. The read halts 3 residues ahead of the CDR3 end, with the missing end drawn from the germline J gene. Germline assignment: CDR1 SNHLY and CDR2 FYNNEI. V lost 10 bases and J 4 bases, leaving 17 bases between the germline ends. This CDR3 has 14 residues.

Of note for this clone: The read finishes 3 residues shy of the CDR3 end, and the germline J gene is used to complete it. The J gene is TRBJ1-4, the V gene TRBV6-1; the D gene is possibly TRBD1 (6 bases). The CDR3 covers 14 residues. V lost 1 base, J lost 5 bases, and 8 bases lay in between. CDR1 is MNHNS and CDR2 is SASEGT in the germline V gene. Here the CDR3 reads CASSEGRGNEKLFF. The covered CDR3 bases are TGTGCCAGCAGTGAAGGGAGGGGGAATGAAAAA.

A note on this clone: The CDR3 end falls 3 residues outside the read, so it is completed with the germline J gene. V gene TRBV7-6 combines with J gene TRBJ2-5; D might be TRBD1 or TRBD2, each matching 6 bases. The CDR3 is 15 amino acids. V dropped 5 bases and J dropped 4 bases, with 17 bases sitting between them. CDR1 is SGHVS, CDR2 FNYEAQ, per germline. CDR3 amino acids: CASSIPQGGGETQYF. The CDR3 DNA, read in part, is TGTGCCAGCAGCATCCCCCAAGGGGGAGGAGAGACC. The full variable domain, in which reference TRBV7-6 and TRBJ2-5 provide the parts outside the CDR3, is GAGVSQSPRYKVTKRGQDVALRCDPISGHVSLYWYRQALGQGPEFLTYFNYEAQQDKSGLPNDRFSAERPEGSISTLTIQRTEQRDSAMYRCASSIPQGGGETQYFGPGTRLLVL.

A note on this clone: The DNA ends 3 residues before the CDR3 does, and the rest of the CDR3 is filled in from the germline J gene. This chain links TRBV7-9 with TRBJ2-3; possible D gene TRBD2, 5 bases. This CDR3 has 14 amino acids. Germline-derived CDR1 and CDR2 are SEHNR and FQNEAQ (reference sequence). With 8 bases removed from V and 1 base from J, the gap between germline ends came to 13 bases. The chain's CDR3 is CASGRMRGTDTQYF. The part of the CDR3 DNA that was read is TGTGCCAGCGGGAGAATGCGGGGCACAGATACG.

Partial CDR3 DNA: TGCGCCAGCAGCAAGACAGGGGAGGGAACC. Protein sequence: CASSKTGEGT. The full CDR3 sequence reads CASSKTGEGTQYF. This rearrangement joins TRBV5-1 to TRBJ2-5, with D possibly being TRBD1 (8 bases). Read coverage stops 3 residues before the CDR3 terminus; the germline J gene supplies the remainder. The CDR3 covers 13 residues. Per the germline V gene, CDR1 is SGHRS and CDR2 is YFSETQ.

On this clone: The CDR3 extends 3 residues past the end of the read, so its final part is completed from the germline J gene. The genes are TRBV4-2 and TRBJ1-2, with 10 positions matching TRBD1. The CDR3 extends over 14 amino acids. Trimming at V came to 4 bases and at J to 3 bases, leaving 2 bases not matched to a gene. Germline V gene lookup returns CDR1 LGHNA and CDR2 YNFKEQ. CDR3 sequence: CASSPDRGYYGYTF. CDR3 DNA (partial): TGTGCCAGCAGCCCGGACAGGGGGTACTATGGC.

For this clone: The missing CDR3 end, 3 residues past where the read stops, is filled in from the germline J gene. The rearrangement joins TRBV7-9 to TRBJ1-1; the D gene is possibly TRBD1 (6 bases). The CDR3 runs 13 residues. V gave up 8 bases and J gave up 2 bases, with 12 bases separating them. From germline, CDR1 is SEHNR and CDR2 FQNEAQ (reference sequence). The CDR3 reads CASRDRTNTEAFF. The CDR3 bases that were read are TGTGCCAGCCGAGACAGGACCAACACTGAA.

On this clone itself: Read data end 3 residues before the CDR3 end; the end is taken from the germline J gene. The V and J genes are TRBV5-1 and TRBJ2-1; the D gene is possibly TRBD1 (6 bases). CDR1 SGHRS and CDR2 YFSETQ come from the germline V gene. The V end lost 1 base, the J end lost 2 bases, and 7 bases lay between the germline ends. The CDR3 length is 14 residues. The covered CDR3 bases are TGCGCCAGCAGCTTGACAGGGCCCTACAATGAG. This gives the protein CASSLTGPYNE. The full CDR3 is CASSLTGPYNEQFF.

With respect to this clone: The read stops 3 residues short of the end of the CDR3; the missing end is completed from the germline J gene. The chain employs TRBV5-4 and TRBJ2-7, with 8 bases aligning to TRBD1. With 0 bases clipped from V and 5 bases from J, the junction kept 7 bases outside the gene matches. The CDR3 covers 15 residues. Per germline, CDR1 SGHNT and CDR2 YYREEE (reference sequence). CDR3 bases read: TGTGCCAGCAGCTTGGCTGCTGGACAGGGCCACGAG. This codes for CASSLAAGQGHE. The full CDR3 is CASSLAAGQGHEQYF.

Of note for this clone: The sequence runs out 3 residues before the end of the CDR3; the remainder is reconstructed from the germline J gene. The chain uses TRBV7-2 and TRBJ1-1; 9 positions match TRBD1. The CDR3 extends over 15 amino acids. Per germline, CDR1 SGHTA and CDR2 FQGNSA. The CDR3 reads CASSLGGTGKGGAFF. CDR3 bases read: TGTGCCAGCAGCTTAGGGGGGACAGGGAAGGGAGGA.

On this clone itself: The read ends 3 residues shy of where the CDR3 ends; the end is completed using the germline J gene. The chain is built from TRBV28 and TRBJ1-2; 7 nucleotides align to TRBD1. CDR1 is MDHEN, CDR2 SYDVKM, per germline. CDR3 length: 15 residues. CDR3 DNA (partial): TGTGCCAGCAGTTGGCAGACAGGGATTCTTTGGTAC. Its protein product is CASSWQTGILWY. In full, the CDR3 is CASSWQTGILWYYTF.

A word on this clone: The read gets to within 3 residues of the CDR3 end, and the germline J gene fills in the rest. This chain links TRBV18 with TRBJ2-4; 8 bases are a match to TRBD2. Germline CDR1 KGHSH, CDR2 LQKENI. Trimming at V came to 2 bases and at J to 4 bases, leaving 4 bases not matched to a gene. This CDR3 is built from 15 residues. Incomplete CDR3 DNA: TGTGCCAGCTCACCAAAGGGACTAGAGAAAAACATT. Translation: CASSPKGLEKNI. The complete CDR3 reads CASSPKGLEKNIQYF.

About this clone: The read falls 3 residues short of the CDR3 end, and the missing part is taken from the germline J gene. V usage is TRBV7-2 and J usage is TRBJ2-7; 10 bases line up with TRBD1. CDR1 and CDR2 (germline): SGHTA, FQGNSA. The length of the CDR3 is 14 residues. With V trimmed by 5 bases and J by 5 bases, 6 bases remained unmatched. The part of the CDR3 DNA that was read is TGTGCCAGCAGCCCGGACAGGGGGAGTCACGAG. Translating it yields CASSPDRGSHE. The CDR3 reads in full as CASSPDRGSHEQYF. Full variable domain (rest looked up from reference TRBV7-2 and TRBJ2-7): GAGVSQSPSNKVTEKGKDVELRCDPISGHTALYWYRQSLGQGLEFLIYFQGNSAPDKSGLPSDRFSAERTGGSVSTLTIQRTQQEDSAVYLCASSPDRGSHEQYFGPGTRLTVT.

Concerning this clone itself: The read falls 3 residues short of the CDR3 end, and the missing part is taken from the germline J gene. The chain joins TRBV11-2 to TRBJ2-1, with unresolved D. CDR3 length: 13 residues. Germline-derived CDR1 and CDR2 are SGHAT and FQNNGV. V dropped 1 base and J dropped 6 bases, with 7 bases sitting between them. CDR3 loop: CASSLVLRNEQFF. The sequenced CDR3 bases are TGTGCCAGCAGCTTAGTCCTGCGCAATGAG.

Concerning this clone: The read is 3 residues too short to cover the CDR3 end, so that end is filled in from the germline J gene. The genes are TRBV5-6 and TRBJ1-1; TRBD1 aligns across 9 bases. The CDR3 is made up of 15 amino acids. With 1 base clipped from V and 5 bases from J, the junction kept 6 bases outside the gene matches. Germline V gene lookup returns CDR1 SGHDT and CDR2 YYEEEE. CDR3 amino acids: CASSLIGTGRTEAFF. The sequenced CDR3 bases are TGTGCCAGCAGCTTGATCGGGACAGGGAGGACTGAA.

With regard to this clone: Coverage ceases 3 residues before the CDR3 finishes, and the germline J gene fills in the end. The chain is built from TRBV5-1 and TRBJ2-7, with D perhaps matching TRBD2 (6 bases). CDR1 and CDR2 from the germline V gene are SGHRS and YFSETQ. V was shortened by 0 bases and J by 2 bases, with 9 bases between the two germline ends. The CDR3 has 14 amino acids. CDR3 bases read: TGCGCCAGCAGCTTGGGGCGGGAAACCTACGAG. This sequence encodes CASSLGRETYE. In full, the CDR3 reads CASSLGRETYEQYF.

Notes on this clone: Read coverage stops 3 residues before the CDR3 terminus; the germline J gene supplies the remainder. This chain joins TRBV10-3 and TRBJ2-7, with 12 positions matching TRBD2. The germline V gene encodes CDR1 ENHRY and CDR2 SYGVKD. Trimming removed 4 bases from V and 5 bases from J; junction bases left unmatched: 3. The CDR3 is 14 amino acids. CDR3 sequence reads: CAISGLAGVNEQYF. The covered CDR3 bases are TGTGCCATCAGTGGACTAGCGGGAGTTAACGAG.

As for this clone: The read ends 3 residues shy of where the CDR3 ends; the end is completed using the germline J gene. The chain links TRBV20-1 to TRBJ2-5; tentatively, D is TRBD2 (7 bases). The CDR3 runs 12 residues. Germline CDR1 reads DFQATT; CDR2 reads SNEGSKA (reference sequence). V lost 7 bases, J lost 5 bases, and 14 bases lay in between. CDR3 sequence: CSGMGRGETQYF. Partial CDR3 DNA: TGCAGTGGGATGGGGAGGGGGGAGACC.

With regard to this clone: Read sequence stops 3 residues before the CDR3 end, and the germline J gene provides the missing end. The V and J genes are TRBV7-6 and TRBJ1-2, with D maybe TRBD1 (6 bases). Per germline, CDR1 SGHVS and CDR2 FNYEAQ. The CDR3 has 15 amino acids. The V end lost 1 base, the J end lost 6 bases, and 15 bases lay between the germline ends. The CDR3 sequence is CASSLVPGEGDGYTF. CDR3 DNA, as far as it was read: TGTGCCAGCAGCTTAGTCCCAGGGGAAGGAGATGGC.

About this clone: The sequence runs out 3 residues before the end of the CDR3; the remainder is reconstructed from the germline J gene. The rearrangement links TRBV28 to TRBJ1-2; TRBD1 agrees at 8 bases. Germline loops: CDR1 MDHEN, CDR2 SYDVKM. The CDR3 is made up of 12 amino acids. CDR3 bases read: TGTGCCAGCCACTCAGGGGGCTGGGGC. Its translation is CASHSGGWG. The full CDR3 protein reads CASHSGGWGYTF.

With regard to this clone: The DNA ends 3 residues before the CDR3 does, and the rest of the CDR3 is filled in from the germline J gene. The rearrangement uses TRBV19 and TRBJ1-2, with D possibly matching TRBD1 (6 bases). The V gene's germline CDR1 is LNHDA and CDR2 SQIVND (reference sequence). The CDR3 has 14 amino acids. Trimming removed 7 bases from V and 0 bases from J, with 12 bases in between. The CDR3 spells CASMTGSANYGYTF. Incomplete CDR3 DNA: TGTGCCAGTATGACAGGCTCAGCTAACTATGGC.